One sample yielded the 29 T cell receptor beta chains listed below, sequenced in a study of T cell repertoires in cytomegalovirus infection. Using its own MiXCR run on the reads, TCRdb lists one record per CDR3 protein. The table includes hundreds of thousands of distinct CDR3 sequences, about 40% detected once. Material for sequencing was PBMCs. These receptor sequences come from a human donor in good health (CMV status not recorded). Some clones in this sample may be carry-over from other donors' samples.

The table lists this clonotype with many counts. The chain is built from TRBV7-2 and TRBJ1-1; 8 nucleotides align to TRBD1. Germline CDR1 is SGHTA and CDR2 is FQGNSA. With 5 bases clipped from V and 6 bases from J, the junction kept 8 bases outside the gene matches. The CDR3 sequence is 14 residues long. This chain's CDR3 is CASSPRQGRSEAFF. For the CDR3, the DNA is TGTGCCAGCAGCCCAAGACAGGGGAGGTCTGAAGCTTTCTTT.

The V gene is TRBV7-9, the J gene TRBJ2-7, with TRBD1 matching over 9 bases. Germline V gives CDR1 SEHNR, CDR2 FQNEAQ (reference sequence). Trimming took 5 bases from V and 4 from J; bases not matched to a gene: 6. The CDR3 is made up of 14 amino acids. The CDR3 region has the DNA TGTGCCAGCAGCCGACAGGGGGTTATGTACGAGCAGTACTTC. It translates to CASSRQGVMYEQYF.

The V call is TRBV19, the J call TRBJ1-5, with D perhaps TRBD1 (5 bases). Trimming left V 7 bases short and J 0 bases short, with 13 bases between. Per germline, CDR1 LNHDA and CDR2 SQIVND (reference sequence). The CDR3 covers 15 residues. The CDR3 loop is CASTLTDYSNQPQHF. In DNA, the CDR3 is TGTGCCAGTACCTTGACAGATTATAGCAATCAGCCCCAGCATTTT.

A note on this clonotype: A read error may produce the germline difference seen at one junction end. V is TRBV2 and J is TRBJ2-3; 8 bases are a match to TRBD1. The length of the CDR3 is 16 residues. CDR1 and CDR2 from the germline V gene are SNHLY and FYNNEI. CDR3 bases: TGTGCCAGCAGTGAGAATCGGGCAGGGGGCAGAGATACGCAGTGTTTT. Translation gives CASSENRAGGRDTQCF.

There are a few counts of this clonotype. The chain has TRBV20-1 and TRBJ2-1; 13 bases match TRBD2. CDR3 length: 16 amino acids. Germline values: CDR1 DFQATT, CDR2 SNEGSKA (reference sequence). With V trimmed by 4 bases and J by 3 bases, 6 bases remained unmatched. CDR3 loop: CSATGLAGSFYNEQFF. Written as DNA, the CDR3 is TGCAGTGCTACGGGACTAGCGGGATCCTTCTACAATGAGCAGTTCTTC.

The V and J genes are TRBV6-1 and TRBJ2-1; D may correspond to TRBD1 or TRBD2 (5 bases each). Trimming cost V 3 bases and J 4 bases, with 19 bases left between them. Germline loops: CDR1 MNHNS, CDR2 SASEGT. The CDR3 has 17 amino acids. In DNA, the CDR3 is TGTGCCAGCAGTGAGAGACGGGACCACCCGGGATACAATGAGCAGTTCTTC. It yields the protein CASSERRDHPGYNEQFF.

On this clonotype: Germline is not matched at one junction end, which may reflect a read error. The J gene is TRBJ1-1, the V gene TRBV12-3 or TRBV12-4, with no clear D. The CDR3 sequence is 13 residues long. CDR3 DNA: TGTGCCAGCAGACCCCTGGTGGGCACTCAAGCTTTCTTT. This encodes CASRPLVGTQAFF.

This clonotype was counted a few times. This chain links TRBV12-3 or TRBV12-4 with TRBJ1-5, with a tentative D call TRBD1 (5 bases). CDR3 length: 13 amino acids. The ends were cut back, 4 bases at V and 6 bases at J, with 10 bases in the middle. This CDR3 is CASSSGRGQPQHF. As DNA, the CDR3 is TGTGCCAGCAGTTCCGGAAGGGGTCAGCCCCAGCATTTT.

This clonotype showed up just once. V gene TRBV28 combines with J gene TRBJ2-1; 7 nucleotides align to TRBD2. The CDR3 extends over 13 amino acids. The V gene's germline CDR1 is MDHEN and CDR2 SYDVKM. Losses at the gene ends were 10 bases for V and 6 bases for J; bases not matched to a gene: 9. CDR3 in DNA: TGTGCCACCGTACTAGCGTTTTCCAATGAGCAGTTCTTC. Encoded protein: CATVLAFSNEQFF.

This chain joins TRBV2 and TRBJ1-5; D not certain. The CDR3 extends over 13 amino acids. V shed 1 base and J shed 7 bases, with 8 bases lying between them. Germline-derived CDR1 and CDR2 are SNHLY and FYNNEI. CDR3 bases: TGTGCCAGCAGTGAAGGGCAGGAACAGCCCCAGCATTTT. This encodes CASSEGQEQPQHF.

This clonotype has only a few counts. The CDR3 region is CASSLQGSDTDTQYF. DNA of the CDR3: TGTGCCAGCAGTCTGCAGGGGTCGGACACAGATACGCAGTATTTT. The rearrangement uses TRBV6-1 and TRBJ2-3, with D possibly matching TRBD1 (6 bases). Trimming took 5 bases from V and 2 from J, leaving 14 bases between them. The CDR3 is 15 amino acids. Looked up from germline, CDR1 is MNHNS and CDR2 is SASEGT.

This clonotype was counted only a few times. The chain employs TRBV28 and TRBJ1-5; 8 nucleotides align to TRBD1. This CDR3 has 17 amino acids. V was pared by 5 bases and J by 4 bases, with 13 bases of the junction left unmatched. Germline V gene data show CDR1 as MDHEN and CDR2 as SYDVKM. CDR3 residues: CASSRGGGQARNQPQHF. CDR3 in DNA: TGTGCCAGCAGTCGCGGGGGGGGACAGGCAAGGAATCAGCCCCAGCATTTT.

This clonotype was seen more than once but under ten times. This chain uses TRBV7-2 with TRBJ2-2; D not certain. Deletions cut 4 bases from V and 7 bases from J, with 13 bases between. Germline V gene data show CDR1 as SGHTA and CDR2 as FQGNSA. The CDR3 runs to 14 residues. CDR3 residues: CASSSDSFGGELFF. For the CDR3, the DNA is TGTGCCAGCAGCTCCGATTCCTTTGGCGGGGAGCTGTTTTTT.

The J gene is TRBJ2-3, the V gene TRBV7-6; 8 bases agree with TRBD1. V lost 5 bases, J lost 4 bases, and 8 bases stayed unmatched. The CDR3 sequence is 15 residues long. Germline CDR1 SGHVS, CDR2 FNYEAQ. In nucleotides, the CDR3 is TGTGCCAGCAGCGTACGGACAGGGAGGCCAGATACGCAGTATTTT. Translation: CASSVRTGRPDTQYF.

This clonotype was seen more than once but under ten times. This chain links TRBV5-6 with TRBJ2-1; TRBD1 is a possible D gene (6 bases). V lost 4 bases to trimming and J lost 9 bases, with 14 bases between them. Germline lookup yields CDR1 SGHDT and CDR2 YYEEEE. The CDR3 runs to 13 residues. The CDR3 DNA sequence: TGTGCCAGCAGCCCGGCTGGGGGCAGTGAGCAGTTCTTC. Translating it yields CASSPAGGSEQFF.

A few counts support this clonotype. The chain links TRBV7-2 to TRBJ2-1, with 12 bases fitting TRBD1. Trimming cost V 6 bases and J 4 bases; bases outside gene matches: 13. CDR3 length: 18 amino acids. The V gene's germline CDR1 is SGHTA and CDR2 FQGNSA. The CDR3 loop reads CASRLGQGAPYRYNEQFF. CDR3 nucleotides: TGTGCCAGCAGGTTGGGACAGGGGGCTCCTTACAGGTACAATGAGCAGTTCTTC.

CDR3 region: CASSEGGLETQYF. In DNA form, the CDR3 reads TGTGCCAGCTCCGAGGGAGGGTTGGAGACCCAGTACTTC. The chain has TRBV12-3 or TRBV12-4 and TRBJ2-5; 7 bases agree with TRBD2. The junction had 8 bases not matched to a gene; V was cut back by 8 bases and J by 5 bases. The CDR3 covers 13 residues.

The chain combines TRBV27 with TRBJ1-3; 8 bases agree with TRBD1. J gave up 3 bases and V 2 bases, and 3 bases lay outside the gene matches. The CDR3 runs to 15 residues. Germline CDR1 is MNHEY and CDR2 is SMNVEV (reference sequence). CDR3 nucleotides: TGTGCCAGCAGTTTAAGGACAGGGTTTGGAAACACCATATATTTT. Translating gives CASSLRTGFGNTIYF.

The rearrangement uses TRBV28 and TRBJ2-7; D gene unclear. The CDR3 loop spans 13 amino acids. Germline-derived CDR1 and CDR2 are MDHEN and SYDVKM. Between the trimmed V and J ends, which lost 2 bases and 7 bases, there was a span of 12 bases. CDR3 region: CASSLRSPGEQYF. CDR3 in DNA: TGTGCCAGCAGTTTAAGGTCGCCGGGTGAGCAGTACTTC.

CDR3 sequence: CASSFDRLPSYEQYF. As DNA, the CDR3 is TGTGCCAGCAGTTTTGACCGCTTACCCTCCTACGAGCAGTACTTC. This sequence joins TRBV28 and TRBJ2-7, with D unclear. V lost 3 bases, J lost 0 bases, and 12 bases lay in between. The CDR3 has 15 amino acids. CDR1 and CDR2 (germline): MDHEN, SYDVKM.

The V call is TRBV7-8, the J call TRBJ2-5; D could derive from TRBD1 or TRBD2 (6 bases each). Germline assignment: CDR1 SGHVS and CDR2 FQNEAQ. The CDR3 is 16 residues long. Between the trimmed V and J ends, which lost 2 bases and 0 bases, there was a span of 13 bases. In DNA, the CDR3 is TGTGCCAGCAGCTTATCCCCAGGGGAGGACCAAGAGACCCAGTACTTC. Translation gives CASSLSPGEDQETQYF. Full variable domain (rest looked up from reference TRBV7-8 and TRBJ2-5): GAGVSQSPRYKVAKRGQDVALRCDPISGHVSLFWYQQALGQGPEFLTYFQNEAQLDKSGLPSDRFFAERPEGSVSTLKIQRTQQEDSAVYLCASSLSPGEDQETQYFGPGTRLLVL.

In its sample, this clonotype was seen many times. The chain has TRBV7-2 and TRBJ2-3, with TRBD1 matching over 7 bases. The germline CDR1 and CDR2 sequences are SGHTA and FQGNSA. The V gene end was trimmed by 1 base and the J gene end by 4 bases; junction bases not matched to a gene: 5. There are 15 residues in the CDR3. The CDR3 spells CASSLGRGTADTQYF. The CDR3 DNA follows: TGTGCCAGCAGCTTAGGCAGGGGGACCGCAGATACGCAGTATTTT.

This chain uses TRBV27 with TRBJ1-3, with 7 positions matching TRBD1. The CDR3 sequence is 13 residues long. The V segment lost 6 bases and the J segment 1 base; nucleotides outside the gene matches: 0. Germline CDR1 MNHEY, CDR2 SMNVEV (reference sequence). In DNA, the CDR3 is TGTGCCAGCAGGACAGGGTCTGGAAACACCATATATTTT. Protein: CASRTGSGNTIYF.

This chain uses TRBV28 with TRBJ2-3; possibly TRBD2 for D (6 bases). CDR3 length: 16 residues. Germline CDR1 reads MDHEN; CDR2 reads SYDVKM. V shed 0 bases and J shed 4 bases, with 14 bases lying between them. CDR3 protein: CASSLWGGRRADTQYF. CDR3 sequence (DNA): TGTGCCAGCAGTTTATGGGGGGGAAGGAGGGCAGATACGCAGTATTTT.

This clonotype came up a few times. CDR3 sequence: CASSLMRTEAFF. The CDR3 region has the DNA TGTGCCAGCAGCTTAATGAGGACTGAAGCTTTCTTT. The chain joins TRBV11-2 to TRBJ1-1; D remains unclear. V was cut by 2 bases and J by 5 bases, with 6 bases left in between. The CDR3 loop spans 12 amino acids. The germline V gene encodes CDR1 SGHAT and CDR2 FQNNGV.

CDR3 residues: CASSPWTGYTEAFF. For the CDR3, the DNA is TGTGCCAGCAGCCCATGGACGGGTTACACTGAAGCTTTCTTT. This chain joins TRBV7-2 and TRBJ1-1; no clear D. Trimming shortened V by 5 bases and J by 3 bases, and 13 bases separated the two germline ends. Per germline, CDR1 SGHTA and CDR2 FQGNSA. The CDR3 covers 14 residues. The full variable domain, its missing parts supplied by reference TRBV7-2 and TRBJ1-1, is GAGVSQSPSNKVTEKGKDVELRCDPISGHTALYWYRQSLGQGLEFLIYFQGNSAPDKSGLPSDRFSAERTGGSVSTLTIQRTQQEDSAVYLCASSPWTGYTEAFFGQGTRLTVV.

The table lists this clonotype with a few counts. This chain uses TRBV12-3 or TRBV12-4 with TRBJ1-5; no clear D. V dropped 0 bases and J dropped 2 bases, with 11 bases sitting between them. CDR3 size: 16 residues. CDR3 DNA sequence: TGTGCCAGCAGTTTAGCCCGCTCGGCGGGCAATCAGCCCCAGCATTTT. This codes for CASSLARSAGNQPQHF.

V usage is TRBV10-3 and J usage is TRBJ2-1; 9 nucleotides match TRBD1. After removal of 7 bases from V and 6 bases from J, the junction contained 10 bases not matched to a gene. This CDR3 spans 15 amino acids. Germline values: CDR1 ENHRY, CDR2 SYGVKD. The chain's CDR3 is CAITADRGPANEQFF. The CDR3 DNA reads as TGTGCCATCACCGCGGACAGGGGCCCTGCCAATGAGCAGTTCTTC.

The V gene is TRBV14, the J gene TRBJ2-5; TRBD2 agrees at 8 bases. V lost 4 bases, J lost 6 bases, and 13 bases stayed unmatched. The CDR3 runs to 16 residues. Germline V gives CDR1 SGHDN, CDR2 FVKESK. The CDR3 sequence: CASSPRGASGLKTQYF. The CDR3, as DNA: TGTGCCAGCAGCCCGAGGGGGGCTAGCGGGCTGAAGACCCAGTACTTC.